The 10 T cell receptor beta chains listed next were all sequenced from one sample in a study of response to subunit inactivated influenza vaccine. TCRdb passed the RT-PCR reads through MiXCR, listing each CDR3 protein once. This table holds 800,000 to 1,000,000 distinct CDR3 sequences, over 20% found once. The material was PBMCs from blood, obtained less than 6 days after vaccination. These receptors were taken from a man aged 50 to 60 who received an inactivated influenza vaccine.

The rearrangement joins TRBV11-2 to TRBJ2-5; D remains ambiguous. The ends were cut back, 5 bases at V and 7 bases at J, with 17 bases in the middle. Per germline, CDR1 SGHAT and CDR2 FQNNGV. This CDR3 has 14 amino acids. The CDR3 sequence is CASSPSKKTGTQYF. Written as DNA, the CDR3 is TGTGCCAGCAGCCCCTCTAAGAAGACGGGGACCCAGTACTTC.

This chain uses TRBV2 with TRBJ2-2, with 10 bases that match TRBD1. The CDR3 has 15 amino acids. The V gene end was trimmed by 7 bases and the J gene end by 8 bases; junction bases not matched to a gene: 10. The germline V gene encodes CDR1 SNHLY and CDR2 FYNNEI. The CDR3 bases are TGTGCCAGCAATGATAGGGACAGGGGATCAGGGGAGCTGTTTTTT. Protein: CASNDRDRGSGELFF.

CDR3: CAWASPGEQYF. The CDR3 region has the DNA TGTGCCTGGGCCAGTCCGGGCGAGCAGTACTTC. The chain is built from TRBV30 and TRBJ2-7, with no clear D. The germline gives CDR1 GTSNPN, CDR2 SVGIG (reference sequence). The CDR3 is 11 amino acids. Trimming pared 5 bases from V and 6 bases from J, leaving 11 bases between. The full variable domain, in which reference TRBV30 and TRBJ2-7 provide the parts outside the CDR3, is SQTIHQWPATLVQPVGSPLSLECTVEGTSNPNLYWYRQAAGRGLQLLFYSVGIGQISSEVPQNLSASRPQDRQFILSSKKLLLSDSGFYLCAWASPGEQYFGPGTRLTVT.

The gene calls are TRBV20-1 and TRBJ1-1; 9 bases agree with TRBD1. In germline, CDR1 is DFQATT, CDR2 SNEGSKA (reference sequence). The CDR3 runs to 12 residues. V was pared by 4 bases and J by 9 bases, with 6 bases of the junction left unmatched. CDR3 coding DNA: TGCAGTGCTAACGACAGGGGGACGCAAGCTTTCTTT. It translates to CSANDRGTQAFF.

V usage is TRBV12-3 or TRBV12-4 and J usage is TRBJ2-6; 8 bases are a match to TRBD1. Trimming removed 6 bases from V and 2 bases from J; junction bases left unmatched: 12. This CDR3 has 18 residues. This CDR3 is CASSSGQASWTGANVLTF. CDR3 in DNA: TGTGCCAGCAGCTCGGGACAGGCCTCATGGACTGGGGCCAACGTCCTGACTTTC.

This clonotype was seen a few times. The chain's CDR3 is CASSLGQKNSPLHF. DNA for the CDR3: TGTGCCAGCAGCCTGGGACAGAAGAATTCACCCCTCCACTTT. This sequence joins TRBV12-3 or TRBV12-4 and TRBJ1-6; 7 bases map to TRBD1. CDR3 length equals 14 residues. The trim removed 6 bases at V and 7 bases at J, leaving 6 bases unmatched.

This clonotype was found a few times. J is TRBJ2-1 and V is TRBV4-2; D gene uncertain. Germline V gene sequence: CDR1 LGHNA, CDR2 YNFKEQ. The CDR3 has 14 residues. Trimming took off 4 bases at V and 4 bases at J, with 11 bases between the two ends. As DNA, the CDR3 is TGTGCCAGCAGCCCCTCCGACGGATACAATGAGCAGTTCTTC. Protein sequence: CASSPSDGYNEQFF.

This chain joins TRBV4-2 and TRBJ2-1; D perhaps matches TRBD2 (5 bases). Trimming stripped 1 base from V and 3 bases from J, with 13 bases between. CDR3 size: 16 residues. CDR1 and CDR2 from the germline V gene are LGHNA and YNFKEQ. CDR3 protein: CASSQVGGGSYNEQFF. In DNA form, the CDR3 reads TGTGCCAGCAGCCAAGTAGGAGGAGGCAGCTACAATGAGCAGTTCTTC.

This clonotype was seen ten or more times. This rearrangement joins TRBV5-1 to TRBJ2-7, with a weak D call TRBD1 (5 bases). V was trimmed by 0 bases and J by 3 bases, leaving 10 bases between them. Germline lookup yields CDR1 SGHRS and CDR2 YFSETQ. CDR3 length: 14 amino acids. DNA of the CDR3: TGCGCCAGCAGCTTGGACCAGGGTCTCTACGAGCAGTACTTC. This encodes CASSLDQGLYEQYF.

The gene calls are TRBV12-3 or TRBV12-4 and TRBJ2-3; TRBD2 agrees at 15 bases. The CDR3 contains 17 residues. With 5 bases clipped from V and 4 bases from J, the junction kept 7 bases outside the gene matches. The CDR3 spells CASSPGLAGGWADTQYF. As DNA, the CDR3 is TGTGCCAGCAGTCCGGGACTAGCGGGGGGTTGGGCAGATACGCAGTATTTT.